Presented here are 26 T cell receptor beta chains from one specimen sequenced in a study of Ad26.COV2.S vaccination and SARS-CoV-2 variants. Treatment described: some 20 received Ad26.COV2.S at low or high dose, single or two shots; several received placebo; per-sample allocation not given. Specimen acquisition occurred on day 63 following the initial vaccine or placebo injection. The repertoire was sequenced with immunoSEQ multiplex PCR; TCRdb's copy has only in-frame clones and lacks some. The data hold 350,000 to 400,000 clones, with around 85% observed a single time. Sequences were derived from peripheral blood, sampled in a trial of Ad26.COV2.S vaccine versus placebo. These receptors originate from a person aged 18-60 years who received the Ad26.COV2.S COVID-19 vaccine or a placebo.

V and J are TRBV2 and TRBJ2-7, with 11 bases that match TRBD1. V was clipped by 5 bases and J by 4 bases; unmatched bases: 7. This CDR3 comprises 15 residues. Per germline, CDR1 SNHLY and CDR2 FYNNEI. CDR3 amino acids: CASSSEGTGGYEQYF. For the CDR3, the DNA is TGTGCCAGCAGTTCGGAGGGGACAGGGGGATACGAGCAGTACTTC.

V is TRBV4-1 and J is TRBJ1-6; 7 bases line up with TRBD1. In germline, CDR1 is MGHRA, CDR2 YSYEKL. This CDR3 is 17 amino acids long. The V gene end was trimmed by 1 base and the J gene end by 6 bases; junction bases not matched to a gene: 9. DNA for the CDR3: TGCGCCAGCAGCCAAGCCGGACAGGAGTTTTTTAATTCACCCCTCCACTTT. As protein: CASSQAGQEFFNSPLHF.

This chain uses TRBV27 with TRBJ2-6, with D unresolved. The CDR3 extends over 13 amino acids. Trimming cost V 8 bases and J 2 bases, with 7 bases left between them. Germline V lookup: CDR1 MNHEY, CDR2 SMNVEV (reference sequence). The CDR3 DNA reads as TGTGCCAGCCGTCGAACTGGGGCCAACGTCCTGACTTTC. This encodes CASRRTGANVLTF.

The V and J genes are TRBV7-8 and TRBJ2-3; 11 bases line up with TRBD1. Germline assignment: CDR1 SGHVS and CDR2 FQNEAQ. The CDR3 is 18 residues long. Losses at the gene ends were 2 bases for V and 4 bases for J; bases not matched to a gene: 11. The CDR3 sequence: CASSLFGQGARGADTQYF. Written as DNA, the CDR3 is TGTGCCAGCAGCTTATTTGGACAGGGGGCTCGCGGGGCAGATACGCAGTATTTT.

In this sample, this clone turned up once. This sequence joins TRBV19 and TRBJ2-6; D is undetermined. The CDR3 length is 16 residues. The V end lost 4 bases, the J end lost 3 bases, and 13 bases lay between the germline ends. Germline CDR1 LNHDA, CDR2 SQIVND (reference sequence). This CDR3 is CASSTPGRRGANVLTF. CDR3 in DNA: TGTGCCAGTAGTACCCCCGGCAGGCGTGGGGCCAACGTCCTGACTTTC. Full variable domain (rest looked up from reference TRBV19 and TRBJ2-6): DGGITQSPKYLFRKEGQNVTLSCEQNLNHDAMYWYRQDPGQGLRLIYYSQIVNDFQKGDIAEGYSVSREKKESFPLTVTSAQKNPTAFYLCASSTPGRRGANVLTFGAGSRLTVL.

In its sample, this clone was seen a few times. Other DNA sequences in this specimen translate into the identical CDR3. The chain uses TRBV12-3 or TRBV12-4 and TRBJ2-1; D gene uncertain. The CDR3 is 11 amino acids. Trimming shortened V by 2 bases and J by 7 bases, and 3 bases separated the two germline ends. The CDR3 region is CASSLRNEQFF. Here the CDR3 DNA reads TGTGCCAGCAGTTTAAGGAATGAGCAGTTCTTC.

This chain uses TRBV5-4 with TRBJ1-2, with D perhaps matching TRBD1 (5 bases). This CDR3 has 17 residues. Germline values: CDR1 SGHNT, CDR2 YYREEE (reference sequence). Deletions cut 2 bases from V and 0 bases from J, with 17 bases between. The chain's CDR3 is CASSFGGLTASNYGYTF. The CDR3 region has the DNA TGTGCCAGCAGCTTCGGGGGACTGACGGCCTCTAACTATGGCTACACCTTC.

The chain links TRBV7-9 to TRBJ1-2; D is uncertain. Per germline, CDR1 SEHNR and CDR2 FQNEAQ (reference sequence). The CDR3 is 14 amino acids. The germline V and J ends were trimmed by 3 bases and 1 base, with 9 bases remaining between them. CDR3 residues: CASSLSAFNYGYTF. The CDR3 DNA reads as TGTGCCAGCAGCTTGAGTGCTTTTAACTATGGCTACACCTTC.

The genes are TRBV4-3 and TRBJ1-2, with D maybe TRBD1 (6 bases). The length of the CDR3 is 15 residues. Trimming took off 1 base at V and 2 bases at J, with 11 bases between the two ends. Germline values: CDR1 LGHNA, CDR2 YSLEER. CDR3 nucleotides: TGCGCCAGCAGCCAAGCGGGGGGGGCAAACTATGGCTACACCTTC. Translation gives CASSQAGGANYGYTF.

The V and J genes are TRBV3-1 (or the pseudogene TRBV3-2) and TRBJ1-1; D remains unclear. This CDR3 has 12 residues. Germline CDR1 and CDR2: LGHDT and YNNKEL (reference sequence). The V end was cut by 6 bases, the J end by 3 bases, with 8 bases between. As DNA, the CDR3 is TGTGCCAGCAGGACCGGGGACACTGAAGCTTTCTTT. Protein sequence: CASRTGDTEAFF.

The genes are TRBV27 and TRBJ2-7; 7 nucleotides align to TRBD1. The CDR3 extends over 16 amino acids. J lost 7 bases, V lost 1 base, and 13 bases had no gene match. Per the germline V gene, CDR1 is MNHEY and CDR2 is SMNVEV (reference sequence). The CDR3 protein is CASSLFPGTVGYEQYF. In DNA, the CDR3 is TGTGCCAGCAGTTTATTTCCCGGGACAGTGGGGTATGAGCAGTACTTC.

The gene calls are TRBV12-3 or TRBV12-4 and TRBJ1-6, with unresolved D. The CDR3 sequence is 13 residues long. The V end lost 3 bases, the J end lost 12 bases, and 12 bases lay between the germline ends. The CDR3 sequence is CASSLGIRGPLHF. In DNA, the CDR3 is TGTGCCAGCAGTTTGGGGATTCGCGGACCCCTCCACTTT.

The V call is TRBV19, the J call TRBJ1-1, with TRBD1 as a possible D gene (5 bases). There are 13 residues in the CDR3. Trimming removed 9 bases from V and 1 base from J, with 12 bases in between. Germline-derived CDR1 and CDR2 are LNHDA and SQIVND (reference sequence). The CDR3 DNA sequence: TGTGCCAGCGGTGGGGCAGGGAACACTGAAGCTTTCTTT. Its translation is CASGGAGNTEAFF.

In the case of this clone: This may stem from a read error, because a much larger clone lies one nucleotide away. CDR3 sequence (DNA): TGTGCCAGCAGCTTAGGGGGGGATCAGCCCCAGCATTTT. The encoded protein is CASSLGGDQPQHF. The J gene is TRBJ1-5, the V gene TRBV11-2; possibly TRBD1 for D (5 bases). Germline CDR1 reads SGHAT; CDR2 reads FQNNGV. Trimming removed 1 base from V and 5 bases from J, with 6 bases in between. The CDR3 is 13 residues long.

The table lists this clone with a count of one. The chain has TRBV7-9 and TRBJ2-5; 12 nucleotides align to TRBD2. CDR3 length: 16 residues. The V segment lost 5 bases and the J segment 0 bases; nucleotides outside the gene matches: 4. CDR1 and CDR2 (germline): SEHNR, FQNEAQ (reference sequence). The CDR3 DNA is TGTGCCAGCAGCCCAGGACTAGCGGGGAACCAAGAGACCCAGTACTTC. Translating it yields CASSPGLAGNQETQYF.

The chain carries TRBV7-9 and TRBJ1-1; 7 bases match TRBD1. Germline CDR1 is SEHNR and CDR2 is FQNEAQ (reference sequence). The CDR3 has 17 amino acids. V shed 5 bases and J 2 bases; nucleotides not matched to a gene: 14. For the CDR3, the DNA is TGTGCCAGCAGCGTAGAACGCAGGGGACAGCTAAACACTGAAGCTTTCTTT. Its protein product is CASSVERRGQLNTEAFF.

This clone was detected only a few times. This rearrangement joins TRBV5-6 to TRBJ1-6, with a possible D match to TRBD1 (5 bases). CDR1 SGHDT and CDR2 YYEEEE come from the germline V gene. With 4 bases removed from V and 10 bases from J, the gap between germline ends came to 18 bases. This CDR3 comprises 15 residues. DNA of the CDR3: TGTGCCAGCAGCCTGGCCGGGACGAGCGTATCACCCCTCCACTTT. It specifies CASSLAGTSVSPLHF.

This clone appeared a single time. This chain connects TRBV6-2 or TRBV6-3 to TRBJ1-6; 7 bases are shared with TRBD1. V gave up 2 bases and J gave up 8 bases; unmatched junction bases: 6. Germline-derived CDR1 and CDR2 are MNHEY and SVGEGT. The CDR3 extends over 15 amino acids. CDR3 nucleotides: TGTGCCAGCAGTTACCTAGGGGGCTGGGATTCACCCCTCCACTTT. Protein: CASSYLGGWDSPLHF.

This rearrangement joins TRBV5-6 to TRBJ1-2; D is possibly TRBD1 (5 bases). Germline values: CDR1 SGHDT, CDR2 YYEEEE. Trimming shortened V by 1 base and J by 8 bases, and 24 bases separated the two germline ends. This CDR3 spans 17 amino acids. The CDR3 nucleotides read TGTGCCAGCAGCTTGATTACTCTGGGACCGCCCGCGGAGGGCTACACCTTC. Translated, it gives CASSLITLGPPAEGYTF.

The chain combines TRBV6-5 with TRBJ2-7, with 9 nucleotides matching TRBD2. Trimming cost V 0 bases and J 4 bases; bases outside gene matches: 4. Germline V gene data show CDR1 as MNHEY and CDR2 as SVGAGI. The CDR3 loop spans 15 amino acids. The CDR3 region is CASSYSRAGGYEQYF. In nucleotides, the CDR3 is TGTGCCAGCAGTTACTCGCGGGCGGGAGGGTACGAGCAGTACTTC.

A remark on this clone: The sample holds other DNA sequences that translate to the same CDR3. The chain uses TRBV12-3 or TRBV12-4 and TRBJ2-7; D call uncertain. The CDR3 contains 11 residues. Trimming stripped 4 bases from V and 0 bases from J, with 1 base between. The CDR3, as DNA: TGTGCCAGCAGTTACTCCTACGAGCAGTACTTC. Translation: CASSYSYEQYF.

The chain employs TRBV7-9 and TRBJ2-2; D is ambiguous. Per the germline V gene, CDR1 is SEHNR and CDR2 is FQNEAQ (reference sequence). The CDR3 extends over 13 amino acids. V lost 5 bases and J 4 bases, leaving 8 bases between the germline ends. For the CDR3, the DNA is TGTGCCAGCAGCCTCCATAGCACCGGGGAGCTGTTTTTT. Its translation: CASSLHSTGELFF. The full variable domain, with the rest looked up from reference TRBV7-9 and TRBJ2-2, is DTGVSQNPRHKITKRGQNVTFRCDPISEHNRLYWYRQTLGQGPEFLTYFQNEAQLEKSRLLSDRFSAERPKGSFSTLEIQRTEQGDSAMYLCASSLHSTGELFFGEGSRLTVL.

The chain joins TRBV6-5 to TRBJ1-2; D not certain. Trimming pared 5 bases from V and 5 bases from J, leaving 18 bases between. The V gene's germline CDR1 is MNHEY and CDR2 SVGAGI. CDR3 length: 15 residues. The CDR3 nucleotides read TGTGCCAGCAGTCTGGACTACCTCAAGGTATATGGCTACACCTTC. This encodes CASSLDYLKVYGYTF.

This chain joins TRBV7-7 and TRBJ2-5; D may correspond to TRBD1 or TRBD2 (5 bases each). The CDR3 consists of 16 residues. The ends were cut back, 2 bases at V and 2 bases at J, with 15 bases in the middle. CDR1 and CDR2 from the germline V gene are SSHAT and FNYEAQ (reference sequence). The CDR3 spells CASSLNVGTVQETQYF. CDR3 DNA sequence: TGTGCCAGCAGCTTAAATGTGGGGACGGTACAAGAGACCCAGTACTTC.

V usage is TRBV27 and J usage is TRBJ1-1; D perhaps matches TRBD1 (6 bases). CDR3 size: 15 residues. V lost 1 base, J lost 5 bases, and 14 bases lay in between. Germline V gene data show CDR1 as MNHEY and CDR2 as SMNVEV (reference sequence). This CDR3 is CASSLLGGARTEAFF. In DNA form, the CDR3 reads TGTGCCAGCAGTTTATTAGGGGGGGCACGGACTGAAGCTTTCTTT.

V gene TRBV10-1 combines with J gene TRBJ2-1; 10 positions agree with TRBD2. The CDR3 totals 15 residues. Looked up from germline, CDR1 is WNHNN and CDR2 is SYGVQD (reference sequence). The ends lost 6 bases at V and 2 bases at J; junction bases unmatched: 4. This CDR3 is CASSDGLAAYNEQFF. The CDR3 DNA follows: TGCGCCAGCAGCGACGGACTAGCGGCCTACAATGAGCAGTTCTTC.